Each of the 14 T cell receptor beta chains below was sequenced from the same sample in a study of Graves' ophthalmopathy and Graves' hyperthyroidism. Amplified material comprised TCR beta CDR3 regions derived from RNA transcripts. RT-PCR was first run with HTBI primers, then multiplex PCR in a second round. From the multiplex PCR reads, TCRdb called clonotypes with MiXCR, one entry per CDR3 protein. The data hold roughly 500,000 distinct CDR3 sequences, with 13% to 15% observed a single time. Sequencing used blood. Receptors originate from a woman in her 30s with Graves' ophthalmopathy.

This clonotype came up many times. V gene TRBV6-5 combines with J gene TRBJ1-3; D is undetermined. Trimming removed 7 bases at V and 1 base at J, with 14 bases between. Looked up from germline, CDR1 is MNHEY and CDR2 is SVGAGI. This CDR3 region has 15 residues. DNA for the CDR3: TGTGCCAGCACGAGCAGAGCTGGTTCTGGAAACACCATATATTTT. Translated: CASTSRAGSGNTIYF.

This clonotype was picked up many times. The V gene is TRBV12-3 or TRBV12-4, the J gene TRBJ1-1; the D gene is possibly TRBD1 (5 bases). The ends were cut back, 5 bases at V and 1 base at J, with 8 bases in the middle. There are 13 residues in the CDR3. CDR3 bases: TGTGCCAGCAGTCATGGACAGAACACTGAAGCTTTCTTT. This translates into CASSHGQNTEAFF.

This clonotype has a count of ten or more. The V gene is TRBV5-1, the J gene TRBJ2-4; D is unresolved. Germline CDR1 reads SGHRS; CDR2 reads YFSETQ. The CDR3 consists of 12 residues. Trimming stripped 0 bases from V and 7 bases from J, with 5 bases between. The CDR3 nucleotides read TGCGCCAGCAGCTTGGATGGGAACATTCAGTACTTC. It yields the protein CASSLDGNIQYF.

This clonotype was observed at least ten times. CDR3 region: CASSTQHTTEYGYTF. DNA for the CDR3: TGTGCCAGTAGTACCCAGCACACGACGGAGTATGGCTACACCTTC. The V call is TRBV19, the J call TRBJ1-2; D is unresolved. There are 15 residues in the CDR3. CDR1 and CDR2 (germline): LNHDA, SQIVND (reference sequence). Trimming pared 4 bases from V and 5 bases from J, leaving 17 bases between.

Ten or more counts support this clonotype. The gene calls are TRBV28 and TRBJ1-2; D ambiguous. Trimming removed 6 bases from V and 3 bases from J, with 11 bases in between. Looked up from germline, CDR1 is MDHEN and CDR2 is SYDVKM. The CDR3 length is 13 residues. The DNA of the CDR3 is TGTGCCAGCAGCCTATACAGTTACTATGGCTACACCTTC. Encoded protein: CASSLYSYYGYTF.

This clonotype was counted only a few times. It may be a read error: a sequence one base away is much more abundant. The rearrangement links TRBV11-3 to TRBJ1-1; a weak D match, TRBD1 (6 bases). Germline V gives CDR1 SGHNT, CDR2 YENEEA. This CDR3 has 14 residues. CDR3 coding DNA: TGTGCCAGCAGCCACCTAACAGGGATCACTGAAGCTTGCTTT. As protein: CASSHLTGITEACF. Full variable domain (outside the CDR3, taken from reference TRBV11-3 and TRBJ1-1): EAGVVQSPRYKIIEKKQPVAFWCNPISGHNTLYWYLQNLGQGPELLIRYENEEAVDDSQLPKDRFSAERLKGVDSTLKIQPAELGDSAVYLCASSHLTGITEACFGQGTRLTVV.

The rearrangement joins TRBV30 to TRBJ1-1; 7 bases match TRBD1. CDR3 length equals 13 residues. J lost 0 bases, V lost 8 bases, and 6 bases had no gene match. The germline V gene encodes CDR1 GTSNPN and CDR2 SVGIG (reference sequence). CDR3 amino acids: CARTGAMNTEAFF. CDR3 bases: TGTGCCAGAACAGGGGCCATGAACACTGAAGCTTTCTTT.

CDR3 sequence (DNA): TGTGCCAGCAGCTTGGGGGCAGCGAACACCGGGGAGCTGTTTTTT. It is translated as CASSLGAANTGELFF. V usage is TRBV5-5 and J usage is TRBJ2-2; unclear D gene. The V end lost 0 bases, the J end lost 0 bases, and 6 bases lay between the germline ends. This CDR3 is built from 15 residues. The germline V gene has CDR1 SGHKS and CDR2 YYEKEE (reference sequence).

This clonotype was counted at least ten times. The genes are TRBV11-2 and TRBJ2-5, with 8 bases matching TRBD2. Germline V gene sequence: CDR1 SGHAT, CDR2 FQNNGV. V shed 4 bases and J 5 bases; nucleotides not matched to a gene: 9. This CDR3 contains 15 residues. This CDR3 is CASSSTSEGGETQYF. DNA of the CDR3: TGTGCCAGCAGCTCGACTAGCGAGGGGGGGGAGACCCAGTACTTC.

This clonotype has a count of ten or more. The rearrangement joins TRBV18 to TRBJ1-2, with a possible D match to TRBD1 (5 bases). Germline V CDR1 and CDR2: KGHSH, LQKENI. V lost 4 bases, J lost 8 bases, and 11 bases lay in between. The CDR3 extends over 12 amino acids. CDR3 bases: TGTGCCAGCTCACGGGACGGACCGGGCTACACCTTC. Protein: CASSRDGPGYTF.

This clonotype has more than one count but fewer than ten. The CDR3 loop reads CASSPGPETYEQYF. The DNA for the CDR3 is TGTGCCAGCAGCCCGGGGCCGGAGACATACGAGCAGTACTTC. This chain joins TRBV7-8 and TRBJ2-7; D assignment may be TRBD1 or TRBD2 (5 bases each). The V end was cut by 5 bases, the J end by 4 bases, with 15 bases between. Germline lookup yields CDR1 SGHVS and CDR2 FQNEAQ. The CDR3 has 14 amino acids.

The rearrangement links TRBV6-1 to TRBJ1-5; no firm D call. Germline V lookup: CDR1 MNHNS, CDR2 SASEGT. This CDR3 spans 16 amino acids. Trimming stripped 3 bases from V and 5 bases from J, with 17 bases between. The CDR3 region has the DNA TGTGCCAGCAGTGAGAGCCCCCGGTCCCGACATCAGCCCCAGCATTTT. As protein: CASSESPRSRHQPQHF.

This clonotype was seen a handful of times. The rearrangement uses TRBV6-2 or TRBV6-3 and TRBJ1-5; D ambiguous. From germline, CDR1 is MNHEY and CDR2 SVGEGT. V was pared by 7 bases and J by 2 bases, with 15 bases between. The length of the CDR3 is 15 residues. CDR3 in amino acids: CASKPQEGRNQPQHF. CDR3 DNA sequence: TGTGCCAGCAAACCCCAGGAGGGTCGCAATCAGCCCCAGCATTTT.

The genes are TRBV12-3 or TRBV12-4 and TRBJ1-5; TRBD1 matches at 8 bases. The CDR3 consists of 14 residues. V was pared by 7 bases and J by 4 bases, with 6 bases of the junction left unmatched. For the CDR3, the DNA is TGTGCCAGCACCGCAGGGGGCTTAAATCAGCCCCAGCATTTT. Its translation is CASTAGGLNQPQHF.